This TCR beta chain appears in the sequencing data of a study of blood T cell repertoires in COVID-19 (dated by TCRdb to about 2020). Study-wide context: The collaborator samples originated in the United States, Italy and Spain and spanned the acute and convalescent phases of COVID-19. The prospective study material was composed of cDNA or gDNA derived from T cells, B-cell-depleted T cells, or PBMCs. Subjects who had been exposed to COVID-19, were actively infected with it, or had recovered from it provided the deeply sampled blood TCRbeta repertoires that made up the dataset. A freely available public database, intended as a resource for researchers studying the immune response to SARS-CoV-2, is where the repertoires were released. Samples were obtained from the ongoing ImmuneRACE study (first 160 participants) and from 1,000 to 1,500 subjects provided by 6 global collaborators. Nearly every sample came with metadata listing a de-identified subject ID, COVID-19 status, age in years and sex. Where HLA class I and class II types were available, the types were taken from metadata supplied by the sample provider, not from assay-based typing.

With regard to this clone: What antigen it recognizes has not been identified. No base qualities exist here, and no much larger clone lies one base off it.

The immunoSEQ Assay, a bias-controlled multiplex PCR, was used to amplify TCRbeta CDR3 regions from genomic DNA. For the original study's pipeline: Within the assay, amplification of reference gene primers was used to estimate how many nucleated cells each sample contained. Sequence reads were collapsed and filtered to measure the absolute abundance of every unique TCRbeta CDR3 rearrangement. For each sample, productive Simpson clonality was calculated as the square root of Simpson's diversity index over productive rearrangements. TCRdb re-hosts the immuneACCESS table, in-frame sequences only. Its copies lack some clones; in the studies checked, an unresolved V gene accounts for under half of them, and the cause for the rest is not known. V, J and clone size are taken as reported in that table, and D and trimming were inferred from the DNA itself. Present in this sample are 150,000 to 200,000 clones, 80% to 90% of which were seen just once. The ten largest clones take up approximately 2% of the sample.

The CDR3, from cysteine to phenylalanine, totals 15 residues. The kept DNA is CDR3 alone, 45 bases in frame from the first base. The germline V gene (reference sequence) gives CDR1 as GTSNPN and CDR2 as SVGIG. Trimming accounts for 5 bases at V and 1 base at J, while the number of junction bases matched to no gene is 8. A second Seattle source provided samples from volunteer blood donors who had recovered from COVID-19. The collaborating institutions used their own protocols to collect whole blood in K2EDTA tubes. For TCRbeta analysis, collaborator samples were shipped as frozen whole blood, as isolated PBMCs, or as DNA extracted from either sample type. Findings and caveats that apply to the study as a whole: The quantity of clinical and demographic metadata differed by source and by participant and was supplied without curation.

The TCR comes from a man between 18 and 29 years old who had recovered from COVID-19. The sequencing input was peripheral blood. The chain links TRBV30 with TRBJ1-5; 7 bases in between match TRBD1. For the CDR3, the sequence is CAWATGDGSNQPQHF. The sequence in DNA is TGTGCCTGGGCCACAGGGGACGGGAGCAATCAGCCCCAGCATTTT.